This T cell receptor beta chain was documented in a study of T cell responses to AZD1222 COVID-19 vaccine. Overall study results and limits: After two AZD1222 doses, spike-specific TCR breadth and depth rose versus day 0. Among the donors, most were white British and more were female, and clonal diversity was possibly underestimated. Vaccine-associated CD4 TCRs spanned spike, dominant at 160-218 and 743-854. Researchers took repertoire samples only after the peak T cell response had come.

A note on this clone: Its matching antigen is unknown.

The CDR3 totals 13 residues. Unmatched junction bases numbered 4, after V lost 3 bases and J lost 9 bases. Germline loops: CDR1 SGHTA, CDR2 FQGNSA. Produced via immunoSEQ multiplex PCR; TCRdb's table is partial and in-frame only. This table holds roughly 140,000 clones, approximately 88% found once. The chain links TRBV7-2 to TRBJ2-1, with TRBD2 matching over 8 bases. This specimen was peripheral blood, taken on day 0 of MenACWY control vaccination. The receptor's source is an adult in good health. CDR3 nucleotides: TGTGCCAGCAGCTTTCTAAGCGGGGGTGAGCAGTTCTTC. Translated, it gives CASSFLSGGEQFF.